Described below is a single T cell receptor beta chain sequence and its context. Antigen unknown. The library was designed around alpha chains, so this beta chain is a stray read whose abundance carries little weight. This sample is drawn from a study of spatial heterogeneity in lung cancer. Broader study findings: Tumor mutation count correlated with how many alpha and beta TCRs expanded intratumorally.

TCRdb recomputed calls from the 5' RACE reads with MiXCR, one row per CDR3 protein. The sample has some 2,700 distinct CDR3 sequences; roughly 18% are singletons. The CDR3 has 14 amino acids. Looked up from germline, CDR1 is MDHEN and CDR2 is SYDVKM. The V gene lost 11 bases and the J gene lost 0 bases, with 13 bases spanning the gap. As to time point: sample taken at primary tumor resection. The specimen was lung tumor tissue, collected at surgery. The genes are TRBV28 and TRBJ2-2; D might be TRBD1 (6 bases). The source is a male donor with early-stage non-small cell lung cancer. The CDR3 bases are TGTGCCTCTTACGACAGGCCGAACACCGGGGAGCTGTTTTTT. It codes for CASYDRPNTGELFF.